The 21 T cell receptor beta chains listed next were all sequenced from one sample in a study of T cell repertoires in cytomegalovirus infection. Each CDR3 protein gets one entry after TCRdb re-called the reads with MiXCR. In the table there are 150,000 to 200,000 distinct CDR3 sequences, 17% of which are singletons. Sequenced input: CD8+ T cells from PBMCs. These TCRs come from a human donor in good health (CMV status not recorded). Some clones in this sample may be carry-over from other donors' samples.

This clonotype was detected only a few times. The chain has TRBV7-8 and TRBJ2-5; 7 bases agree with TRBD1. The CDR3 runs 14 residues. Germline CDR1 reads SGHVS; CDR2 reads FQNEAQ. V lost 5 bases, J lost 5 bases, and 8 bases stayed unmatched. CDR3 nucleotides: TGTGCCAGCAGCACCGACAGGGAATGGGAGACCCAGTACTTC. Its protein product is CASSTDREWETQYF.

The CDR3 loop reads CASASRRAGENTDTQYF. The DNA of the CDR3 is TGTGCCAGCGCCTCCCGGAGAGCGGGGGAGAACACAGATACGCAGTATTTT. The genes are TRBV7-2 and TRBJ2-3, with 8 positions matching TRBD2. CDR1 is SGHTA, CDR2 FQGNSA, per germline. The CDR3 is made up of 17 amino acids. Germline trimming cut 8 bases from V and 2 bases from J; bases unmatched to any gene: 15.

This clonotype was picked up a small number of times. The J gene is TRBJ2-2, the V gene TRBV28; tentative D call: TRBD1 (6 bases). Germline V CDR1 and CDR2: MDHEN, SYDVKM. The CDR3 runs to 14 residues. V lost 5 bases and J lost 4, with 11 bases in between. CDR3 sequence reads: CASSPRTVTGELFF. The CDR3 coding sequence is TGTGCCAGCAGTCCCCGGACAGTCACCGGGGAGCTGTTTTTT.

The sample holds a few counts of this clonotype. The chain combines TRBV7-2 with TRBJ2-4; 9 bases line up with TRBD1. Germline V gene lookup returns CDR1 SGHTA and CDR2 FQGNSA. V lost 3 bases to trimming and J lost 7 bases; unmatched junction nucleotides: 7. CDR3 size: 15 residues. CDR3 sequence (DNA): TGTGCCAGCAGCTTGGGGGACAGGGCTAGGAACATTCAGTACTTC. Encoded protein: CASSLGDRARNIQYF.

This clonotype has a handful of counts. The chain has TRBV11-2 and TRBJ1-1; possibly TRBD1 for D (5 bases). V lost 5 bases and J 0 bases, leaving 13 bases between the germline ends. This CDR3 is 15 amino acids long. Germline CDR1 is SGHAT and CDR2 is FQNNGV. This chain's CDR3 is CASSGRDDLNTEAFF. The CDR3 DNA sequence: TGTGCCAGCAGCGGACGGGACGACTTGAACACTGAAGCTTTCTTT.

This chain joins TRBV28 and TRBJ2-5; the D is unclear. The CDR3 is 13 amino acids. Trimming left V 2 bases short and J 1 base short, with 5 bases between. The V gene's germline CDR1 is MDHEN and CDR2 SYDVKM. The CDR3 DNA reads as TGTGCCAGCAGTTTACTTGGCCAAGAGACCCAGTACTTC. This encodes CASSLLGQETQYF.

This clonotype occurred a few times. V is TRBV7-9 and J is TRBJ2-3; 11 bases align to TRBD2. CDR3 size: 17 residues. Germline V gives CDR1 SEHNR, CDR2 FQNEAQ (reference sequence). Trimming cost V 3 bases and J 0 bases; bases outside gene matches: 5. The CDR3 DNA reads TGTGCCAGCAGCTTCGTGACTAGCGGGACTAGCACAGATACGCAGTATTTT. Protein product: CASSFVTSGTSTDTQYF. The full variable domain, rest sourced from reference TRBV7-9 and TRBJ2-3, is DTGVSQNPRHKITKRGQNVTFRCDPISEHNRLYWYRQTLGQGPEFLTYFQNEAQLEKSRLLSDRFSAERPKGSFSTLEIQRTEQGDSAMYLCASSFVTSGTSTDTQYFGPGTRLTVL.

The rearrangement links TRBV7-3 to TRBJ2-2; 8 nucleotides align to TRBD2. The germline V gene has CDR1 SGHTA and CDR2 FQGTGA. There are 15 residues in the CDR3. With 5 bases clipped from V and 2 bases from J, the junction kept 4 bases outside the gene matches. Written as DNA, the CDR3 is TGTGCCAGCAGCAGATGGACTAGCAACACCGGGGAGCTGTTTTTT. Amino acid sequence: CASSRWTSNTGELFF.

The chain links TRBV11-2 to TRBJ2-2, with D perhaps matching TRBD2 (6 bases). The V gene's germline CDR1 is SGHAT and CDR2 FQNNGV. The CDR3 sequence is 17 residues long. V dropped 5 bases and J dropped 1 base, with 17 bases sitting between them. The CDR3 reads CASSAHPARENTGELFF. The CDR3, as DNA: TGTGCCAGCAGCGCCCACCCGGCGCGGGAGAACACCGGGGAGCTGTTTTTT.

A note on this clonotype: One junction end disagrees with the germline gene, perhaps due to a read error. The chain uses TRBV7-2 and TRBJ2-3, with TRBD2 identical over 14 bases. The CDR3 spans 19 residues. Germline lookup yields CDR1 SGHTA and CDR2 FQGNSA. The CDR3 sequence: CASSLGTSGRRYWTGTQYF. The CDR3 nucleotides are TGTGCCAGCAGCCTGGGGACTAGCGGGAGACGTTATTGGACAGGTACGCAGTATTTT.

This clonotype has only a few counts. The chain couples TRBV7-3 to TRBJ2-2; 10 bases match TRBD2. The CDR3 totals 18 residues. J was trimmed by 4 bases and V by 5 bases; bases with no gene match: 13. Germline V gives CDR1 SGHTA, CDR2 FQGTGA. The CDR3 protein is CASSGLTSGPTGTGELFF. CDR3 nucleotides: TGTGCCAGCAGCGGGCTGACTAGCGGGCCAACGGGCACCGGGGAGCTGTTTTTT.

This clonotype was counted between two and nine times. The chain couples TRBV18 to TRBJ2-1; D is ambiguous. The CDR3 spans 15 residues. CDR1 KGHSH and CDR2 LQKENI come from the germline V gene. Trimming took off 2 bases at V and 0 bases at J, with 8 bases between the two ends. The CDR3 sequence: CASSPAVSSYNEQFF. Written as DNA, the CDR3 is TGTGCCAGCTCACCAGCCGTGAGCTCCTACAATGAGCAGTTCTTC. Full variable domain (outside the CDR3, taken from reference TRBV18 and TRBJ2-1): NAGVMQNPRHLVRRRGQEARLRCSPMKGHSHVYWYRQLPEEGLKFMVYLQKENIIDESGMPKERFSAEFPKEGPSILRIQQVVRGDSAAYFCASSPAVSSYNEQFFGPGTRLTVL.

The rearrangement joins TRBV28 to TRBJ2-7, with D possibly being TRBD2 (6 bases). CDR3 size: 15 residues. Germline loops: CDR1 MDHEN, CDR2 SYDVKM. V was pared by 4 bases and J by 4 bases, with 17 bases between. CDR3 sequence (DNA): TGTGCCAGCAGTTGGGAGGATTCTGAGCTTTACGAGCAGTACTTC. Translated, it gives CASSWEDSELYEQYF.

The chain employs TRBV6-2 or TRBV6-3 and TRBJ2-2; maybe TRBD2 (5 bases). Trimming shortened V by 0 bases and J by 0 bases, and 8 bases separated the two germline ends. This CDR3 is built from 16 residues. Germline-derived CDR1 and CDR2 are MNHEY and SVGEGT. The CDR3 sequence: CASSYSASTNTGELFF. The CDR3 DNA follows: TGTGCCAGCAGTTACTCGGCTAGCACGAACACCGGGGAGCTGTTTTTT.

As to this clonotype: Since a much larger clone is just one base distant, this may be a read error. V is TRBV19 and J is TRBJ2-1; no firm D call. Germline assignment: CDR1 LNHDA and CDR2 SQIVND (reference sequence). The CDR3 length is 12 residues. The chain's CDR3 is CACSPGRNEQFF. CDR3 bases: TGTGCCTGTAGTCCGGGCAGGAATGAGCAGTTCTTC.

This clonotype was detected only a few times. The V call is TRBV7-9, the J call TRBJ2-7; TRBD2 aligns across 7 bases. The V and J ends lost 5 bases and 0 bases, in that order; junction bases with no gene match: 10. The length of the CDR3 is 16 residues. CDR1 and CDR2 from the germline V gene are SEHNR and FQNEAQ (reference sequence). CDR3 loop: CASSPSGSFSSYEQYF. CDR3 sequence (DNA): TGTGCCAGCAGCCCTAGCGGCTCATTTAGCTCCTACGAGCAGTACTTC.

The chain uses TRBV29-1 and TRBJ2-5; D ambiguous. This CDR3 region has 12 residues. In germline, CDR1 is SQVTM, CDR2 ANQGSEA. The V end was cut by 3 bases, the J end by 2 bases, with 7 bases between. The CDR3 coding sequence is TGCAGCGTTGATAACAGACAAGAGACCCAGTACTTC. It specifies CSVDNRQETQYF.

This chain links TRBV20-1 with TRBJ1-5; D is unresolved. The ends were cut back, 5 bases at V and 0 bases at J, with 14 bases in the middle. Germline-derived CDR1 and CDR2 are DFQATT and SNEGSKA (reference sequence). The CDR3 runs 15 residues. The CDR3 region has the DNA TGCAGTGCTGGGGAAAGGGTGCGTAGCAATCAGCCCCAGCATTTT. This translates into CSAGERVRSNQPQHF.

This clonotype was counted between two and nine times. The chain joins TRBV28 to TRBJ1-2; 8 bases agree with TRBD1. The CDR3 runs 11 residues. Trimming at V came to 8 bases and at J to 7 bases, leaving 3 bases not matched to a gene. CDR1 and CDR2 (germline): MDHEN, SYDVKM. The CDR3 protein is CASGDRGGYTF. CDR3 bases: TGTGCCAGCGGCGACAGGGGTGGCTACACCTTC.

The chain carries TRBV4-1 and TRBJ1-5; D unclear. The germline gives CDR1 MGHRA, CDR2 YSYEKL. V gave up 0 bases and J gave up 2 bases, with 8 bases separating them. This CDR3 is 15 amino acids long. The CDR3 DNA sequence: TGCGCCAGCAGCCAAGATATACGGGGCAATCAGCCCCAGCATTTT. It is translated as CASSQDIRGNQPQHF.

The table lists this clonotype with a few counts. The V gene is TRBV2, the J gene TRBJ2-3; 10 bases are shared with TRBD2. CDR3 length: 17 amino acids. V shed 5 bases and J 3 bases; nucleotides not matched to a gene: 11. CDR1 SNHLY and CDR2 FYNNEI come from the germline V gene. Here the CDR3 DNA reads TGTGCCAGCAGTAGGGAGCTAGCGGGAGTCTCGACAGATACGCAGTATTTT. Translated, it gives CASSRELAGVSTDTQYF.